One and the same sample provided the 2 T cell receptor beta chains below, sequenced in a study of prognosis after radiotherapy for stage I lung cancer. Genomic DNA provided the template from which TCR beta CDR3 was amplified by two-round multiplex PCR. Each TRBV and TRBJ gene had its own primer in the first PCR round. In TCRdb, the multiplex PCR reads were re-called with MiXCR into one record per CDR3 protein. The sample shows over 30,000 distinct CDR3 sequences, around 22% of them seen only once. Sequenced material: PBMCs, taken before or after stereotactic body radiation therapy (not recorded which). The origin of the receptors is a donor at least 50 years old with non-small cell lung cancer.

This clonotype occurred many times. The J gene is TRBJ2-3, the V gene TRBV5-5, with D perhaps TRBD2 (5 bases). Trimming removed 2 bases at V and 0 bases at J, with 7 bases between. The CDR3 consists of 14 residues. The germline V gene has CDR1 SGHKS and CDR2 YYEKEE (reference sequence). The CDR3 sequence: CASSFSGSTDTQYF. The CDR3 DNA follows: TGTGCCAGCAGCTTCAGCGGTAGCACAGATACGCAGTATTTT.

In its sample, this clonotype was seen a few times. It may be a read error: a sequence one base away is much more abundant. The rearrangement links TRBV28 to TRBJ2-7, with 7 bases that match TRBD2. CDR1 and CDR2 from the germline V gene are MDHEN and SYDVKM. The CDR3 has 16 amino acids. The junction had 19 bases not matched to a gene; V was cut back by 8 bases and J by 6 bases. This CDR3 reads CASGGVLSGTNSEQYF. The CDR3 nucleotides read TGTGCCAGCGGCGGGGTTTTAAGTGGGACTAATAGCGAGCAGTACTTC.